The 15 T cell receptor beta chains presented below share a single source sample, sequenced in a study of blood T cells in healthy people across ages (dated by TCRdb to 2013 to 2016). The receptor library was made with 5' RACE. TCRdb names Illumina HiSeq 2500 as the instrument used. A second PCR of 7 to 11 cycles was performed with a sample-barcoded 5' primer and a J-beta primer mix. TCRdb reworked the public reads: Q25 trimming with fastp, MiXCR clone assembly, productive beta chains retained. Rows with a matching CDR3 protein are joined into one entry that keeps the most common DNA and genes. The sample profile shows about 1.4 million distinct CDR3 sequences; approximately 59% of them were found once. 6.5% to 8.5% of the sample lies in the top ten. Sequenced input: blood. The receptors come from a young man in good health.

Only a few counts were recorded for this clonotype. The chain recombines TRBV7-9 with TRBJ2-7; D is possibly TRBD1 (6 bases). The CDR3 loop spans 15 amino acids. Germline CDR1 reads SEHNR; CDR2 reads FQNEAQ (reference sequence). Trimming left V 0 bases short and J 2 bases short, with 11 bases between. The CDR3 nucleotides are TGTGCCAGCAGCTTAGCGGCCAGGGGAGCCTACGAGCAGTACTTC. As protein: CASSLAARGAYEQYF.

V gene TRBV20-1 combines with J gene TRBJ2-5; tentative D call: TRBD1 (6 bases). The J call is in doubt because the DNA end fits TRBJ2-7 better. The V gene's germline CDR1 is DFQATT and CDR2 SNEGSKA (reference sequence). This CDR3 contains 12 residues. CDR3 coding DNA: TGCAGTGCTACCCTACAGGGCTACGAGCAGTACTTC. It specifies CSATLQGYEQYF.

The genes are TRBV20-1 and TRBJ2-3, with D perhaps TRBD1 (5 bases). The germline CDR1 and CDR2 sequences are DFQATT and SNEGSKA (reference sequence). The ends were cut back, 3 bases at V and 4 bases at J, with 14 bases in the middle. The CDR3 loop spans 14 amino acids. CDR3 bases: TGCAGTGCTAGGATGACAGAGAGGCCAGATACGCAGTATTTT. Its protein product is CSARMTERPDTQYF.

This clonotype was detected only a few times. The chain combines TRBV5-1 with TRBJ2-7; no reliable D call. The germline CDR1 and CDR2 sequences are SGHRS and YFSETQ. V lost 0 bases to trimming and J lost 3 bases, with 10 bases between them. This CDR3 region has 14 residues. CDR3: CASSLVASVYEQYF. The CDR3 nucleotides read TGCGCCAGCAGCTTGGTCGCGTCTGTCTACGAGCAGTACTTC.

This rearrangement joins TRBV4-3 to TRBJ2-4, with TRBD2 as a possible D gene (6 bases). The end of the DNA is better explained by TRBJ2-7, so the J call may be wrong. The germline V gene encodes CDR1 LGHNA and CDR2 YSLEER. The CDR3 is made up of 15 amino acids. CDR3 nucleotide sequence: TGCGCCAGCAGCCAAGGGAGGGGTTGGACCTACGAGCAGTACTTC. Protein sequence: CASSQGRGWTYEQYF.

This clonotype was observed a handful of times. V and J are TRBV29-1 and TRBJ1-1, with D unresolved. The V and J ends lost 4 bases and 1 base respectively, with 10 bases between them. Per the germline V gene, CDR1 is SQVTM and CDR2 is ANQGSEA. The CDR3 sequence is 13 residues long. CDR3 sequence (DNA): TGCAGCGTTGCGGACGGAAAGAACACTGAAGCTTTCTTT. Residues: CSVADGKNTEAFF. The entire variable domain, with the rest obtained from reference TRBV29-1 and TRBJ1-1, is as follows: SAVISQKPSRDICQRGTSLTIQCQVDSQVTMMFWYRQQPGQSLTLIATANQGSEATYESGFVIDKFPISRPNLTFSTLTVSNMSPEDSSIYLCSVADGKNTEAFFGQGTRLTVV.

V is TRBV2 and J is TRBJ1-4, with TRBD1 matching over 9 bases. The CDR3 consists of 14 residues. The V gene end was trimmed by 4 bases and the J gene end by 6 bases; junction bases not matched to a gene: 3. The germline V gene has CDR1 SNHLY and CDR2 FYNNEI. The CDR3 here is CASSGQGEYEKLFF. The CDR3 DNA follows: TGTGCCAGCAGTGGACAGGGGGAGTATGAAAAACTGTTTTTT.

This clonotype occurred a few times. The V and J genes are TRBV7-2 and TRBJ2-7; 7 positions match TRBD2. Germline assignment: CDR1 SGHTA and CDR2 FQGNSA. The CDR3 runs 15 residues. V lost 5 bases to trimming and J lost 0 bases; unmatched junction nucleotides: 7. The CDR3, as DNA: TGTGCCAGCAGCCCGAATCGGGACTACTCCTACGAGCAGTACTTC. Its translation is CASSPNRDYSYEQYF.

V is TRBV5-1 and J is TRBJ2-2; no clear D. The germline V gene has CDR1 SGHRS and CDR2 YFSETQ. V dropped 3 bases and J dropped 5 bases, with 11 bases sitting between them. The CDR3 consists of 14 residues. CDR3 nucleotides: TGCGCCAGCAGCTACGGACCCGGTACCGGGGAGCTGTTTTTT. Translated, it gives CASSYGPGTGELFF. The whole variable domain, filled in from reference TRBV5-1 and TRBJ2-2, reads KAGVTQTPRYLIKTRGQQVTLSCSPISGHRSVSWYQQTPGQGLQFLFEYFSETQRNKGNFPGRFSGRQFSNSRSEMNVSTLELGDSALYLCASSYGPGTGELFFGEGSRLTVL.

J is TRBJ2-4 and V is TRBV29-1, with 7 nucleotides matching TRBD2. The J call is uncertain, as TRBJ2-5 better fits the DNA end. The V gene's germline CDR1 is SQVTM and CDR2 ANQGSEA. The CDR3 has 15 amino acids. CDR3 DNA sequence: TGCAGCACAATCCGGGCAGCGGGGAGCCAAGAGACCCAGTACTTC. It encodes CSTIRAAGSQETQYF.

The chain has TRBV5-1 and TRBJ2-3; D is unclear. Germline V CDR1 and CDR2: SGHRS, YFSETQ. V was clipped by 7 bases and J by 2 bases, with 11 bases between them. The CDR3 loop spans 13 amino acids. The CDR3 DNA sequence: TGCGCCAGCTTCGGAGCTACCACAGATACGCAGTATTTT. This encodes CASFGATTDTQYF. The full variable domain, completed using reference TRBV5-1 and TRBJ2-3, is KAGVTQTPRYLIKTRGQQVTLSCSPISGHRSVSWYQQTPGQGLQFLFEYFSETQRNKGNFPGRFSGRQFSNSRSEMNVSTLELGDSALYLCASFGATTDTQYFGPGTRLTVL.

Points on this clonotype: A much larger clone differs from this one at a single base, so this may be a read error. The rearrangement joins TRBV12-3 or TRBV12-4 to TRBJ2-3; 9 nucleotides agree with TRBD2. This CDR3 region has 15 residues. V lost 4 bases, J lost 0 bases, and 2 bases stayed unmatched. The CDR3 DNA is TGTGCCAGCAGTTGCCTAGCGGGGAGCACAGATACGCAGTATTTT. Amino acid sequence: CASSCLAGSTDTQYF.

V and J are TRBV7-2 and TRBJ2-7; no firm D call. With 5 bases removed from V and 3 bases from J, the gap between germline ends came to 17 bases. Germline loops: CDR1 SGHTA, CDR2 FQGNSA. CDR3 size: 15 residues. The CDR3 spells CASSQGDASNYEQYF. The DNA for the CDR3 is TGTGCCAGCAGCCAAGGAGACGCCTCAAACTACGAGCAGTACTTC.

The CDR3 is CASSYSTFAGSGEQFF. CDR3 DNA: TGTGCCAGCAGTTACTCGACGTTTGCAGGGTCGGGTGAGCAGTTCTTC. V gene TRBV6-2 or TRBV6-3 combines with J gene TRBJ2-1, with D maybe TRBD1 (5 bases). V shed 0 bases and J shed 9 bases, with 18 bases lying between them. The CDR3 has 16 amino acids. Germline CDR1 is MNHEY and CDR2 is SVGEGT.

J is TRBJ1-4 and V is TRBV27, with TRBD1 as a possible D gene (5 bases). Germline loops: CDR1 MNHEY, CDR2 SMNVEV (reference sequence). V dropped 1 base and J dropped 11 bases, with 8 bases sitting between them. There are 12 residues in the CDR3. The CDR3 loop is CASSLLGGKLFF. CDR3 nucleotide sequence: TGTGCCAGCAGTTTATTGGGGGGGAAACTGTTTTTT.